The 4 T cell receptor beta chains in this list originate from one sample, sequenced in a study of CD8+ T cells in alopecia areata. As the sequencing template, cDNA was produced by extracting RNA and reverse transcribing it. Repertoires were generated with immunoSEQ multiplex PCR, while TCRdb's copy carries only in-frame clones and drops some. The table records fewer than 250,000 clones, more than 30% of them present only once. As for treatment: oral pan-JAK inhibitor, 5-10 mg twice daily. The sample in question was CD4+ T cells sorted from blood, obtained at approximately week 34, from a patient treated with tofacitinib. The receptor source for this set is a human donor with alopecia areata.

The rearrangement links TRBV4-2 to TRBJ1-2; D is undetermined. V gave up 0 bases and J gave up 4 bases, with 12 bases separating them. Germline CDR1 LGHNA, CDR2 YNFKEQ. The CDR3 loop spans 15 amino acids. CDR3 loop: CASSQDPEVGYGYTF. Written as DNA, the CDR3 is TGTGCCAGCAGCCAAGACCCAGAGGTGGGCTATGGCTACACCTTC.

This clone was counted a few times. This CDR3 reads CASGRDLTSEQYF. For the CDR3, the DNA is TGTGCTAGTGGTCGGGACCTTACCAGCGAGCAGTACTTC. V and J are TRBV12-5 and TRBJ2-7; TRBD1 or TRBD2 may be the D gene (5 bases each). The CDR3 runs to 13 residues. Germline CDR1 LGHNT, CDR2 FRNRAP. V lost 5 bases and J 6 bases, leaving 14 bases between the germline ends.

This chain connects TRBV4-1 to TRBJ1-1, with TRBD1 as a possible D gene (6 bases). V dropped 4 bases and J dropped 5 bases, with 14 bases sitting between them. The germline gives CDR1 MGHRA, CDR2 YSYEKL. The CDR3 sequence is 14 residues long. Written as DNA, the CDR3 is TGCGCCAGCAGCCCCCAAGGGGGTGGAACTGAAGCTTTCTTT. This codes for CASSPQGGGTEAFF.

The V gene is TRBV5-1, the J gene TRBJ1-2; 7 nucleotides match TRBD1. Germline CDR1 SGHRS, CDR2 YFSETQ. V was pared by 0 bases and J by 7 bases, with 3 bases of the junction left unmatched. The CDR3 loop spans 13 amino acids. The CDR3 spells CASSLEGARGYTF. The CDR3 DNA reads as TGCGCCAGCAGCTTGGAGGGGGCGCGTGGCTACACCTTC. Complete variable domain (other parts from reference TRBV5-1 and TRBJ1-2): KAGVTQTPRYLIKTRGQQVTLSCSPISGHRSVSWYQQTPGQGLQFLFEYFSETQRNKGNFPGRFSGRQFSNSRSEMNVSTLELGDSALYLCASSLEGARGYTFGSGTRLTVV.